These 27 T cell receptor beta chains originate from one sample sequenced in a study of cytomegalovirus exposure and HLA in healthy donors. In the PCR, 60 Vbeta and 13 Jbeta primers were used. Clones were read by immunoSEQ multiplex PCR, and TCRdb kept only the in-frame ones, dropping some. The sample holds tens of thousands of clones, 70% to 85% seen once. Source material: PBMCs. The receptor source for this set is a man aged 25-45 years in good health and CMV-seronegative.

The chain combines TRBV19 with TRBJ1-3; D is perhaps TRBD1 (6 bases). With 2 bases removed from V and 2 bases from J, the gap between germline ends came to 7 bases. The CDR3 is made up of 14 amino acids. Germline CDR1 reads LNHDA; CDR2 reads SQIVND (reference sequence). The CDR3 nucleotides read TGTGCCAGTAGTATACCAGGGGCTGGAAACACCATATATTTT. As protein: CASSIPGAGNTIYF.

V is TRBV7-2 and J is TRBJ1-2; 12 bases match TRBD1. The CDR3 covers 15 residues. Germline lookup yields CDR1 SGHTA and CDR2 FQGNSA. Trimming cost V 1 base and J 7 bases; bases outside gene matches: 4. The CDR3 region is CASSLGGQGAFGYTF. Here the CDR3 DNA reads TGTGCCAGCAGCTTAGGGGGACAGGGGGCTTTTGGCTACACCTTC.

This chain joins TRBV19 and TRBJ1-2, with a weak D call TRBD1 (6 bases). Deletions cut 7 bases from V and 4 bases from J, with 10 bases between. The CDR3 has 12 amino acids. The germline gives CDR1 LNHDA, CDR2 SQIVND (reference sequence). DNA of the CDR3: TGTGCCAGTAACCAAGGGGGCTATGGCTACACCTTC. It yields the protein CASNQGGYGYTF.

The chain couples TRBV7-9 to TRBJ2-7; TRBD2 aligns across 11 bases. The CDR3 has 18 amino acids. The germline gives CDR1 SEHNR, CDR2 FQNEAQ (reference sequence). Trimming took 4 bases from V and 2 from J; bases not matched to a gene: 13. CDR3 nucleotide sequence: TGTGCCAGCAGCTCTCTTCCGCTAGCGGGGGGCAGACCCTACGAGCAGTACTTC. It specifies CASSSLPLAGGRPYEQYF. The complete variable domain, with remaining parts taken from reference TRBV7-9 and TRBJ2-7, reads DTGVSQNPRHKITKRGQNVTFRCDPISEHNRLYWYRQTLGQGPEFLTYFQNEAQLEKSRLLSDRFSAERPKGSFSTLEIQRTEQGDSAMYLCASSSLPLAGGRPYEQYFGPGTRLTVT.

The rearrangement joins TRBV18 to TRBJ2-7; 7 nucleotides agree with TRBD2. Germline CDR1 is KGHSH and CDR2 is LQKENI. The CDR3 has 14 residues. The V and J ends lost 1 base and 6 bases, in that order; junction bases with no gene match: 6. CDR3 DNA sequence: TGTGCCAGCTCACCACGGGAGGGAGTAGGCGAGCAGTACTTC. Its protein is CASSPREGVGEQYF.

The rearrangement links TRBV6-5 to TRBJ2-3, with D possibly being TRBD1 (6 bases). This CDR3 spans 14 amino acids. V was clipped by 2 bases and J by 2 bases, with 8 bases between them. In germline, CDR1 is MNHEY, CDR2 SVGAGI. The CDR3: CASSYRTVTDTQYF. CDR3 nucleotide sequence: TGTGCCAGCAGTTACCGGACAGTCACAGATACGCAGTATTTT.

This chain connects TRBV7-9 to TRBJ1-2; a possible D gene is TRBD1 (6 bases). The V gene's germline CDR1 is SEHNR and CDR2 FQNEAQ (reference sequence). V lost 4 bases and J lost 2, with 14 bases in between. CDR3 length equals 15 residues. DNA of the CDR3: TGTGCCAGCAGCTCAGGACCCGGGACAAACTATGGCTACACCTTC. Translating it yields CASSSGPGTNYGYTF.

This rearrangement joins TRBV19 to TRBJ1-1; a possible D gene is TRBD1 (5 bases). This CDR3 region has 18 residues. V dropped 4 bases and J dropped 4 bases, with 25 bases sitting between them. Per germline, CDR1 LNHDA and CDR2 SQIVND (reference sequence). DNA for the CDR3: TGTGCCAGTAGTAAGTTCTCCGGGGGAAATCTCGGGATCACTGAAGCTTTCTTT. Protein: CASSKFSGGNLGITEAFF.

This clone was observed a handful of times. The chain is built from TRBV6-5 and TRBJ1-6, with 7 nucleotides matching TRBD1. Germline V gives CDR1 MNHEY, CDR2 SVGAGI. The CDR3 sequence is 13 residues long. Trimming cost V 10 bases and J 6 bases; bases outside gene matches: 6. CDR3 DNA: TGTGCCACCGCGGACAGGATTAATTCACCCCTCCACTTT. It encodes CATADRINSPLHF.

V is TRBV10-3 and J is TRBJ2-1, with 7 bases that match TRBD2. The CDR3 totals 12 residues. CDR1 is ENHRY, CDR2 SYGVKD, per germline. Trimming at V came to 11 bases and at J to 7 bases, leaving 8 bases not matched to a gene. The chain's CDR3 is CASRGGRNEQFF. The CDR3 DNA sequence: TGTGCCTCACGCGGCGGGAGAAATGAGCAGTTCTTC.

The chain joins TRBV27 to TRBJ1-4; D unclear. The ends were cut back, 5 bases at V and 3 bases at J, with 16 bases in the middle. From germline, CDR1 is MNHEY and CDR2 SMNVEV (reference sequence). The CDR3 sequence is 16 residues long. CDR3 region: CASSRSPGMANEKLFF. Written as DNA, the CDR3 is TGTGCCAGCAGTCGAAGCCCGGGAATGGCTAATGAAAAACTGTTTTTT.

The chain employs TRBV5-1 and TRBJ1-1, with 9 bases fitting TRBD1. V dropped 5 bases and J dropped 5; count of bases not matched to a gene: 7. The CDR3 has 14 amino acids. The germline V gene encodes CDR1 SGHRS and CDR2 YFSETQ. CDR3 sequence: CASRPGQGGTEAFF. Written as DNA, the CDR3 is TGCGCCAGCAGACCGGGACAGGGAGGGACTGAAGCTTTCTTT.

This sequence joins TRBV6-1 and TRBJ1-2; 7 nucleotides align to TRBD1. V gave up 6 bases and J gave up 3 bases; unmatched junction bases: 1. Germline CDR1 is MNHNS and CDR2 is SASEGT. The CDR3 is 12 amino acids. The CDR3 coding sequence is TGTGCCAGCAGCCAGGGGGACTATGGCTACACCTTC. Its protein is CASSQGDYGYTF.

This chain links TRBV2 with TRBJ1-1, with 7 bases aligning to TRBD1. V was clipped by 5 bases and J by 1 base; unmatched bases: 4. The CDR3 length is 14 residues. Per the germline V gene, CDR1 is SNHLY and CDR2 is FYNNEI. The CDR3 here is CASSSGTANTEAFF. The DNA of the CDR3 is TGTGCCAGCAGTTCAGGGACAGCGAACACTGAAGCTTTCTTT.

The CDR3 DNA reads as TGTGCCAGCTCACCGGGGGGAAATGGAAACACCATATATTTT. Amino acid sequence: CASSPGGNGNTIYF. J is TRBJ1-3 and V is TRBV18; weak D call: TRBD1 (5 bases). CDR3 length: 14 residues. The V gene's germline CDR1 is KGHSH and CDR2 LQKENI. The V and J ends lost 3 bases and 3 bases respectively, with 9 bases between them.

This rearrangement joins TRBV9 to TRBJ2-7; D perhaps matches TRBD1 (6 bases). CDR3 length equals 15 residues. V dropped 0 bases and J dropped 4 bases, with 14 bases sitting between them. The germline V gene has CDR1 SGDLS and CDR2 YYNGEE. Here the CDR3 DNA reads TGTGCCAGCAGCGTAGGGGGGCAGTCGGAGTACGAGCAGTACTTC. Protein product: CASSVGGQSEYEQYF. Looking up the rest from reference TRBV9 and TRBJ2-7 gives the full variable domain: DSGVTQTPKHLITATGQRVTLRCSPRSGDLSVYWYQQSLDQGLQFLIQYYNGEERAKGNILERFSAQQFPDLHSELNLSSLELGDSALYFCASSVGGQSEYEQYFGPGTRLTVT.

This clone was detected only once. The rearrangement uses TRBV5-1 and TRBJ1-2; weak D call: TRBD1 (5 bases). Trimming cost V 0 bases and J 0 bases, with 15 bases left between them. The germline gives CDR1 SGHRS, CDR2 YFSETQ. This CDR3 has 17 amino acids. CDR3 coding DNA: TGCGCCAGCAGCTTGGCGGGTTCAGGGAAAGCTAACTATGGCTACACCTTC. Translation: CASSLAGSGKANYGYTF.

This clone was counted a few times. CDR3 DNA: TGTGCCAGCAGCCAAGGCGGGACTAGCACAGATACGCAGTATTTT. Translated: CASSQGGTSTDTQYF. V and J are TRBV4-2 and TRBJ2-3, with D perhaps TRBD2 (6 bases). Germline loops: CDR1 LGHNA, CDR2 YNFKEQ. The CDR3 has 15 amino acids. V lost 1 base and J 0 bases, leaving 8 bases between the germline ends.

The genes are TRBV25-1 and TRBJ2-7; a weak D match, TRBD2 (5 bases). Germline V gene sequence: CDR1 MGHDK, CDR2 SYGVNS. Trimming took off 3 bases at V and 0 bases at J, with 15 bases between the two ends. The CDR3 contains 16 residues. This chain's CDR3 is CASSDTGRGVSYEQYF. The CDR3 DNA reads TGTGCCAGCAGTGACACGGGCCGGGGTGTCTCCTACGAGCAGTACTTC.

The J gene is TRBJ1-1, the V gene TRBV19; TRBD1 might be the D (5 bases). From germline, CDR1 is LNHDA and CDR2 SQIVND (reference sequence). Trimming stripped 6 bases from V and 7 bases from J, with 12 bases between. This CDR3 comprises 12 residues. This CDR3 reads CASSHRGGEAFF. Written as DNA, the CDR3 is TGTGCCAGTAGCCATCGGGGGGGTGAAGCTTTCTTT.

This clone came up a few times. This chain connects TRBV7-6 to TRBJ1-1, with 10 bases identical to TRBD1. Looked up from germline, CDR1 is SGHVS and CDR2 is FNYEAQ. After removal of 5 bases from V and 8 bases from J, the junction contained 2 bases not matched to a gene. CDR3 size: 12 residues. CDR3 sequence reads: CASSEGQGEAFF. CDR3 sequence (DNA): TGTGCCAGCAGCGAGGGACAGGGGGAAGCTTTCTTT.

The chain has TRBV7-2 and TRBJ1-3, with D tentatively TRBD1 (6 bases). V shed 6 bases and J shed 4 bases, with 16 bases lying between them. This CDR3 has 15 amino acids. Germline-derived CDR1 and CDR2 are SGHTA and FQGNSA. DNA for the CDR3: TGTGCCAGCAGTGACCCCGGGGGGCTGGGAAACACCATATATTTT. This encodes CASSDPGGLGNTIYF.

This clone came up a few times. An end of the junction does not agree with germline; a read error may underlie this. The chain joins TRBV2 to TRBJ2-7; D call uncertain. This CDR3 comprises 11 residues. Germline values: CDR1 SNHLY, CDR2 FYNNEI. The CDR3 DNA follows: TGTGCCAGCACCAGATCCTTCGAGCAGTACTTC. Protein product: CASTRSFEQYF.

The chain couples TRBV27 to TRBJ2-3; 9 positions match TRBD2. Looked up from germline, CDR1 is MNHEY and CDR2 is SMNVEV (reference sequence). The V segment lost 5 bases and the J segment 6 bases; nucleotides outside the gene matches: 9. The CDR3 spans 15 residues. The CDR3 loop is CASSPPRGGPDTQYF. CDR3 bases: TGTGCCAGCAGTCCCCCGCGGGGGGGCCCCGATACGCAGTATTTT.

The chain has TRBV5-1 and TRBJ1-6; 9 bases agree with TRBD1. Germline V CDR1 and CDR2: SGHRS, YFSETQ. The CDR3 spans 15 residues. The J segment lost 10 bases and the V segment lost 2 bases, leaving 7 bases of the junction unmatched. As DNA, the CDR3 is TGCGCCAGCAGCTTCGGACAGGGGAGTCAATCACCCCTCCACTTT. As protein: CASSFGQGSQSPLHF. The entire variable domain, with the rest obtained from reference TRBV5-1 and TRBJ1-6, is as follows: KAGVTQTPRYLIKTRGQQVTLSCSPISGHRSVSWYQQTPGQGLQFLFEYFSETQRNKGNFPGRFSGRQFSNSRSEMNVSTLELGDSALYLCASSFGQGSQSPLHFGNGTRLTVT.

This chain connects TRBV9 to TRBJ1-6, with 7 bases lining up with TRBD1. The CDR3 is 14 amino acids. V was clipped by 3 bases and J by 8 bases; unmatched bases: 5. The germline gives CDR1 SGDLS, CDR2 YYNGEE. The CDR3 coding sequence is TGTGCCAGCAGCGCCGCCGGGACAGATTCACCCCTCCACTTT. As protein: CASSAAGTDSPLHF.

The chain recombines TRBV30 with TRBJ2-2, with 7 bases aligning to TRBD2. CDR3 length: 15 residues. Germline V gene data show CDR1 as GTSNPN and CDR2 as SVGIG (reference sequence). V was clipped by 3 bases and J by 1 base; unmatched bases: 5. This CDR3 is CAWRSLAENTGELFF. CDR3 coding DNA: TGTGCCTGGAGGTCGCTAGCGGAGAACACCGGGGAGCTGTTTTTT.